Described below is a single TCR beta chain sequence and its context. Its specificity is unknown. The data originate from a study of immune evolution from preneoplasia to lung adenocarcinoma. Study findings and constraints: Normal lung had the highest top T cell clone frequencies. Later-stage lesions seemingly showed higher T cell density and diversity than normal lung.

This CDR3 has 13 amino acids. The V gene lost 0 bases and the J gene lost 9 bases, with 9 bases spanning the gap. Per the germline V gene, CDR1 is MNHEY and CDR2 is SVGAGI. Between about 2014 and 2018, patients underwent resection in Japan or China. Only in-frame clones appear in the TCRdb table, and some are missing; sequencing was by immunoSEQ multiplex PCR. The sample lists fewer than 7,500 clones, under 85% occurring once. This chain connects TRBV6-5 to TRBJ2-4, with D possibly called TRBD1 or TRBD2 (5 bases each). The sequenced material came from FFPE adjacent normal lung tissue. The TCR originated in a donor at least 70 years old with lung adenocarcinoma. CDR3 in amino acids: CASSYSWDGIQYF. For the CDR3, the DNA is TGTGCCAGCAGTTACTCTTGGGACGGCATTCAGTACTTC.